The 20 T cell receptor beta chains below all came from one sample that was sequenced in a study of CD8 T cells in Susac syndrome. Random hexamers served to reverse transcribe roughly 0.45 to 1 ug RNA. TCRdb passed the immunoSEQ multiplex PCR reads through MiXCR, listing each CDR3 protein once. The profile shows fewer than 350,000 distinct CDR3 sequences, 90% to 95% of them singletons. Input material: CD4+ T cells from PBMCs. These receptor sequences come from a human donor with multiple sclerosis.

This clonotype occurred once. The V gene is TRBV10-3, the J gene TRBJ1-1; 7 positions agree with TRBD1. The V gene's germline CDR1 is ENHRY and CDR2 SYGVKD. The CDR3 loop spans 16 amino acids. V was clipped by 2 bases and J by 0 bases; unmatched bases: 6. DNA of the CDR3: TGTGCCATCAGTGAGGAGGGGGCGGGGATGAACACTGAAGCTTTCTTT. It yields the protein CAISEEGAGMNTEAFF.

This chain links TRBV3-1 with TRBJ2-2, with unresolved D. Germline loops: CDR1 LGHDT, CDR2 YNNKEL (reference sequence). CDR3 size: 15 residues. The V end was cut by 4 bases, the J end by 1 base, with 10 bases between. DNA for the CDR3: TGTGCCAGCAGCCCCAATCAGGTGAACACCGGGGAGCTGTTTTTT. It translates to CASSPNQVNTGELFF.

The count of this clonotype is one. This sequence joins TRBV4-3 and TRBJ2-3, with 7 bases aligning to TRBD1. V trimming: 1 base; J trimming: 1 base; junction bases outside the gene matches: 5. The germline V gene has CDR1 LGHNA and CDR2 YSLEER. The CDR3 has 16 amino acids. Written as DNA, the CDR3 is TGCGCCAGCAGCCAAGGATCAACAGGGGGCACAGATACGCAGTATTTT. Protein: CASSQGSTGGTDTQYF.

The V gene is TRBV7-8, the J gene TRBJ2-1, with D perhaps TRBD2 (6 bases). Germline CDR1 and CDR2: SGHVS and FQNEAQ. The CDR3 spans 16 residues. Trimming left V 5 bases short and J 1 base short, with 15 bases between. The CDR3 spells CASSKVREYSYNEQFF. The CDR3 bases are TGTGCCAGCAGCAAGGTCCGGGAGTATTCCTACAATGAGCAGTTCTTC.

The V call is TRBV2, the J call TRBJ1-5; 7 positions match TRBD1. Germline values: CDR1 SNHLY, CDR2 FYNNEI. The CDR3 loop spans 16 amino acids. V gave up 6 bases and J gave up 3 bases; unmatched junction bases: 11. Here the CDR3 reads CASSPQGRGANQPQHF. CDR3 DNA sequence: TGTGCCAGCAGCCCACAGGGGAGGGGGGCCAATCAGCCCCAGCATTTT.

The chain joins TRBV7-9 to TRBJ2-5; 7 nucleotides agree with TRBD1. Germline V gives CDR1 SEHNR, CDR2 FQNEAQ (reference sequence). J lost 1 base, V lost 11 bases, and 10 bases had no gene match. The CDR3 has 14 amino acids. The CDR3 loop reads CALSQGDTQETQYF. In DNA form, the CDR3 reads TGTGCCCTAAGTCAGGGGGACACCCAAGAGACCCAGTACTTC.

J is TRBJ1-3 and V is TRBV14, with a tentative D call TRBD1 (5 bases). CDR1 SGHDN and CDR2 FVKESK come from the germline V gene. CDR3 length: 16 residues. Trimming pared 4 bases from V and 3 bases from J, leaving 16 bases between. The CDR3 nucleotides read TGTGCCAGCAGCCCCAAGATATTGGGACGTGGAAACACCATATATTTT. Translating gives CASSPKILGRGNTIYF.

The chain joins TRBV6-6 to TRBJ1-5; no definite D call. Trimming stripped 4 bases from V and 1 base from J, with 11 bases between. The V gene's germline CDR1 is MNHNY and CDR2 SVGAGI (reference sequence). This CDR3 has 15 residues. The CDR3 spells CASSLVTLSNQPQHF. CDR3 DNA: TGTGCCAGCAGTTTGGTGACTCTAAGCAATCAGCCCCAGCATTTT.

This chain links TRBV20-1 with TRBJ2-1; D is perhaps TRBD1 (5 bases). The CDR3 totals 12 residues. In germline, CDR1 is DFQATT, CDR2 SNEGSKA (reference sequence). V lost 5 bases and J 7 bases, leaving 12 bases between the germline ends. Written as DNA, the CDR3 is TGCAGTGCTGGGGCGCCGACAAATGAGCAGTTCTTC. As protein: CSAGAPTNEQFF.

The chain combines TRBV23-1 with TRBJ2-7; D unclear. TRBV23-1 is given ORF status, its function remaining uncertain. This CDR3 contains 13 residues. V gave up 7 bases and J gave up 2 bases, with 12 bases separating them. CDR3 region: CASKTNGPYEQYF. The CDR3 DNA reads TGCGCCAGCAAAACGAATGGGCCCTACGAGCAGTACTTC.

The V gene is TRBV29-1, the J gene TRBJ1-1, with 7 bases that match TRBD1. The CDR3 is made up of 11 amino acids. Germline loops: CDR1 SQVTM, CDR2 ANQGSEA. V shed 6 bases and J 8 bases; nucleotides not matched to a gene: 6. CDR3 protein: CSVMDRSEAFF. The CDR3 nucleotides read TGCAGCGTCATGGACAGGAGCGAAGCTTTCTTT.

The chain employs TRBV12-3 or TRBV12-4 and TRBJ2-3; D perhaps matches TRBD1 (6 bases). The length of the CDR3 is 15 residues. Trimming shortened V by 5 bases and J by 10 bases, and 22 bases separated the two germline ends. Written as DNA, the CDR3 is TGTGCCAGCAGTCTCTCGGGGCAGGGGTCGCCAGCGCAGTATTTT. Residues: CASSLSGQGSPAQYF.

The J gene is TRBJ2-7, the V gene TRBV20-1; possibly TRBD2 for D (7 bases). CDR3 length: 15 amino acids. V lost 0 bases, J lost 0 bases, and 12 bases lay in between. The germline CDR1 and CDR2 sequences are DFQATT and SNEGSKA (reference sequence). CDR3 coding DNA: TGCAGTGCTAGAGATGAGGGGGGGGGCTCCTACGAGCAGTACTTC. Translated: CSARDEGGGSYEQYF.

The chain joins TRBV9 to TRBJ2-5, with a possible D match to TRBD2 (7 bases). V was clipped by 0 bases and J by 4 bases, with 16 bases between them. The CDR3 is 16 amino acids. Per germline, CDR1 SGDLS and CDR2 YYNGEE. This CDR3 is CASSVGSGEGLETQYF. CDR3 sequence (DNA): TGTGCCAGCAGCGTAGGATCAGGGGAGGGTCTAGAGACCCAGTACTTC.

The rearrangement links TRBV30 to TRBJ2-3; D possibly uses TRBD1 or TRBD2 (6 bases each). This CDR3 region has 13 residues. Germline loops: CDR1 GTSNPN, CDR2 SVGIG (reference sequence). V lost 3 bases and J 4 bases, leaving 11 bases between the germline ends. This CDR3 reads CAWSRGQSDTQYF. For the CDR3, the DNA is TGTGCCTGGAGCCGGGGGCAGTCAGATACGCAGTATTTT.

This clonotype was seen only once. This chain links TRBV7-2 with TRBJ2-5; no clear D gene. This CDR3 is built from 11 residues. Germline V lookup: CDR1 SGHTA, CDR2 FQGNSA. Trimming took off 2 bases at V and 7 bases at J, with 5 bases between the two ends. CDR3 coding DNA: TGTGCCAGCAGCTTACAGGTGACCCAGTACTTC. It encodes CASSLQVTQYF.

This clonotype was detected once. This chain joins TRBV19 and TRBJ1-2; D gene uncertain. In germline, CDR1 is LNHDA, CDR2 SQIVND (reference sequence). This CDR3 has 13 amino acids. With 0 bases removed from V and 5 bases from J, the gap between germline ends came to 7 bases. In nucleotides, the CDR3 is TGTGCCAGTAGTATAGAAGGTGGATATGGCTACACCTTC. Amino acid sequence: CASSIEGGYGYTF. The full variable domain, with the rest looked up from reference TRBV19 and TRBJ1-2, is DGGITQSPKYLFRKEGQNVTLSCEQNLNHDAMYWYRQDPGQGLRLIYYSQIVNDFQKGDIAEGYSVSREKKESFPLTVTSAQKNPTAFYLCASSIEGGYGYTFGSGTRLTVV.

The chain uses TRBV6-5 and TRBJ2-3; 9 bases agree with TRBD2. The junction had 10 bases not matched to a gene; V was cut back by 11 bases and J by 4 bases. In germline, CDR1 is MNHEY, CDR2 SVGAGI. This CDR3 comprises 14 residues. DNA of the CDR3: TGTGCCGCACATAGCGGGAGTCGGCCAGATACGCAGTATTTT. Its protein product is CAAHSGSRPDTQYF.

The rearrangement uses TRBV7-9 and TRBJ1-5; 7 nucleotides align to TRBD1. After removal of 5 bases from V and 7 bases from J, the junction contained 14 bases not matched to a gene. This CDR3 contains 16 residues. Germline lookup yields CDR1 SEHNR and CDR2 FQNEAQ (reference sequence). The CDR3 DNA sequence: TGTGCCAGCAGCGCCCTGGGTCAGGGGGATCGACAGCCCCAGCATTTT. It translates to CASSALGQGDRQPQHF.

The CDR3 bases are TGCAGTGCCAAGAAGGACCTTTACGGGGAGCTGTTTTTT. It yields the protein CSAKKDLYGELFF. This chain connects TRBV20-1 to TRBJ2-2; D remains unclear. The CDR3 runs to 13 residues. CDR1 is DFQATT and CDR2 is SNEGSKA in the germline V gene (reference sequence). V lost 6 bases and J 7 bases, leaving 15 bases between the germline ends.